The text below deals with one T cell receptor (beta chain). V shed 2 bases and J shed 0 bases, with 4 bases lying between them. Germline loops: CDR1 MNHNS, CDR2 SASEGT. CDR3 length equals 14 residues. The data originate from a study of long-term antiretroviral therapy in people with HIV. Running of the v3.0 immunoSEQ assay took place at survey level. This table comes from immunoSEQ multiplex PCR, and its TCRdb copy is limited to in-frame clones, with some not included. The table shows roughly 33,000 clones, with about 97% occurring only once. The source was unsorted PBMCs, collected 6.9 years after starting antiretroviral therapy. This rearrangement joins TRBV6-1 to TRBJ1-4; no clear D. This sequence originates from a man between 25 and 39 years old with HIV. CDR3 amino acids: CASSEWSTNEKLFF. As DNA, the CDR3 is TGTGCCAGCAGTGAATGGTCAACTAATGAAAAACTGTTTTTT.